The 19 T cell receptor beta chains reported below all come from one sample, sequenced in a study of precursors of human CD4 cytotoxic T cells. Each CDR3 protein gets one entry after TCRdb re-called the reads with MiXCR. This repertoire shows 200 to 250 distinct CDR3 sequences, about 32% found once; its top ten account for approximately 57%. The bulk UMI libraries came from four sorted CD4+ memory subsets, including IL-7R-high and IL-7R-negative TEMRA. Specimen: memory CD4+ T cells from blood (PBMCs). All receptors come from a human donor in good health.

The CDR3: CASSQNRSLSSYEQYV. The CDR3 nucleotides read TGTGCCAGCAGCCAGAACAGGTCGTTAAGCTCCTACGAGCAGTACGTC. This sequence joins TRBV7-2 and TRBJ2-7; TRBD1 is a possible D gene (5 bases). The CDR3 runs 16 residues. Looked up from germline, CDR1 is SGHTA and CDR2 is FQGNSA. V lost 5 bases to trimming and J lost 0 bases, with 17 bases between them.

This clonotype is labeled hyperexpanded. The chain employs TRBV5-4 and TRBJ1-5; D gene unclear. The CDR3 has 13 residues. The V end lost 4 bases, the J end lost 5 bases, and 10 bases lay between the germline ends. The germline V gene has CDR1 SGHNT and CDR2 YYREEE (reference sequence). The CDR3 reads CASSLGPDQPQHF. Here the CDR3 DNA reads TGTGCCAGCAGCCTGGGCCCGGATCAGCCCCAGCATTTT.

On this clonotype: It may be a read error: a sequence one base away is much more abundant. V and J are TRBV10-3 and TRBJ2-5; D might be TRBD1 or TRBD2, each matching 5 bases. CDR3 length: 14 residues. Germline-derived CDR1 and CDR2 are ENHRY and SYGVKD. CDR3 bases: TGTGCCATCATTGAGGGGCCGCTCGGAGAGACCCAGTACTTC. Amino acid sequence: CAIIEGPLGETQYF.

By sample fraction, this clonotype is large (0.1 to 1%). This rearrangement joins TRBV15 to TRBJ1-2; tentatively, D is TRBD1 (6 bases). The CDR3 has 15 amino acids. CDR1 is LNHNV, CDR2 YYDKDF, per germline (reference sequence). V lost 3 bases to trimming and J lost 2 bases, with 13 bases between them. The CDR3 region is CATSSPGTPNYGYTF. CDR3 nucleotides: TGTGCCACCAGCAGCCCCGGGACACCCAACTATGGCTACACCTTC.

The rearrangement joins TRBV5-1 to TRBJ1-4; 9 bases fit TRBD1. Trimming took 4 bases from V and 3 from J; bases not matched to a gene: 4. Germline V gene lookup returns CDR1 SGHRS and CDR2 YFSETQ. The CDR3 loop spans 15 amino acids. CDR3 sequence reads: CASSGGQGSNEKLFF. The DNA for the CDR3 is TGCGCCAGCAGCGGGGGACAGGGCTCTAATGAAAAACTGTTTTTT.

As for this clonotype: A much larger clone differs from this one at a single base, so this may be a read error. The chain carries TRBV29-1 and TRBJ2-3, with D possibly being TRBD2 (5 bases). CDR1 and CDR2 (germline): SQVTM, ANQGSEA. V was pared by 7 bases and J by 2 bases, with 13 bases between. The CDR3 totals 13 residues. CDR3 DNA: TGCAGCGGGGTGGGAGTTCTCACAGATACGCAGTATTTT. As protein: CSGVGVLTDTQYF.

V gene TRBV4-1 combines with J gene TRBJ1-2, with 8 bases identical to TRBD1. The V segment lost 4 bases and the J segment 4 bases; nucleotides outside the gene matches: 2. Looked up from germline, CDR1 is MGHRA and CDR2 is YSYEKL. The length of the CDR3 is 13 residues. CDR3 region: CASSPDRAYGYTF. The CDR3 region has the DNA TGCGCCAGCAGCCCGGACAGGGCCTATGGCTACACCTTC.

CDR3 sequence reads: CASSQSGGDIQYF. CDR3 coding DNA: TGTGCCAGCAGCCAGAGCGGTGGGGACATTCAGTACTTC. This rearrangement joins TRBV5-4 to TRBJ2-4, with D possibly TRBD2 on 5 matching bases. The V end was cut by 4 bases, the J end by 8 bases, with 13 bases between. This CDR3 has 13 residues. Germline values: CDR1 SGHNT, CDR2 YYREEE (reference sequence).

In its sample, this clonotype is large. The rearrangement links TRBV15 to TRBJ2-1; 10 nucleotides match TRBD2. The CDR3 is 19 residues long. Losses at the gene ends were 5 bases for V and 4 bases for J; bases not matched to a gene: 17. Per the germline V gene, CDR1 is LNHNV and CDR2 is YYDKDF (reference sequence). This CDR3 is CATSGPPRLAGVSYNEQFF. Here the CDR3 DNA reads TGTGCCACCAGCGGCCCACCCCGGCTAGCGGGAGTCTCTTACAATGAGCAGTTCTTC.

This chain uses TRBV27 with TRBJ2-5; 8 positions match TRBD2. Trimming at V came to 3 bases and at J to 5 bases, leaving 11 bases not matched to a gene. The CDR3 covers 16 residues. Germline V lookup: CDR1 MNHEY, CDR2 SMNVEV (reference sequence). Here the CDR3 reads CASSLGTGGPGETQYF. Here the CDR3 DNA reads TGTGCCAGCAGTTTGGGGACGGGAGGGCCGGGGGAGACCCAGTACTTC.

The V and J genes are TRBV27 and TRBJ2-1; possible D gene TRBD2, 6 bases. The CDR3 contains 14 residues. Germline V gene data show CDR1 as MNHEY and CDR2 as SMNVEV (reference sequence). Deletions cut 11 bases from V and 0 bases from J, with 14 bases between. The CDR3 loop reads CAPWRGCSYNEQFF. The CDR3 bases are TGTGCCCCTTGGAGGGGCTGCTCCTACAATGAGCAGTTCTTC.

V usage is TRBV5-1 and J usage is TRBJ2-7, with D perhaps being TRBD1 or TRBD2 (5 bases each). Germline CDR1 is SGHRS and CDR2 is YFSETQ. The CDR3 is 14 amino acids. V lost 1 base and J 3 bases, leaving 11 bases between the germline ends. CDR3 amino acids: CASSLRGTGYEQYF. For the CDR3, the DNA is TGCGCCAGCAGCTTGCGGGGAACAGGCTACGAGCAGTACTTC. Together with reference TRBV5-1 and TRBJ2-7, the CDR3 gives the full variable domain: KAGVTQTPRYLIKTRGQQVTLSCSPISGHRSVSWYQQTPGQGLQFLFEYFSETQRNKGNFPGRFSGRQFSNSRSEMNVSTLELGDSALYLCASSLRGTGYEQYFGPGTRLTVT.

This clonotype ranks as large. This chain uses TRBV6-1 with TRBJ1-2; D is unresolved. CDR1 is MNHNS, CDR2 SASEGT, per germline. This CDR3 contains 12 residues. Between the trimmed V and J ends, which lost 3 bases and 8 bases, there was a span of 10 bases. The chain's CDR3 is CASSDFRWGYTF. The DNA of the CDR3 is TGTGCCAGCAGTGATTTTCGATGGGGCTACACCTTC.

By its share, this clonotype is large. This sequence joins TRBV20-1 and TRBJ1-6; perhaps TRBD1 as D (6 bases). CDR3 length: 15 residues. Trimming removed 6 bases from V and 5 bases from J, with 17 bases in between. Germline CDR1 DFQATT, CDR2 SNEGSKA (reference sequence). The DNA of the CDR3 is TGCAGTGCCCGAACTACGGACAGTAATAATTCACCCCTCCACTTT. Encoded protein: CSARTTDSNNSPLHF.

This clonotype qualifies as large. The genes are TRBV11-2 and TRBJ2-5; D may match TRBD1 or TRBD2 (5 bases each). Germline assignment: CDR1 SGHAT and CDR2 FQNNGV. The CDR3 totals 17 residues. V shed 2 bases and J shed 0 bases, with 16 bases lying between them. CDR3: CASSLRIGTMNQETQYF. The CDR3 DNA reads as TGTGCCAGCAGCTTAAGAATCGGGACGATGAACCAAGAGACCCAGTACTTC. Combining the CDR3 with reference TRBV11-2 and TRBJ2-5 gives the whole variable domain EAGVAQSPRYKIIEKRQSVAFWCNPISGHATLYWYQQILGQGPKLLIQFQNNGVVDDSQLPKDRFSAERLKGVDSTLKIQPAKLEDSAVYLCASSLRIGTMNQETQYFGPGTRLLVL.

This rearrangement joins TRBV25-1 to TRBJ1-5, with D possibly TRBD1 on 6 matching bases. The germline gives CDR1 MGHDK, CDR2 SYGVNS. V was cut by 2 bases and J by 5 bases, with 19 bases left in between. There are 17 residues in the CDR3. CDR3 DNA sequence: TGTGCCAGCAGTGAAGAGGGTGGTGGGGGGCCAGATCAGCCCCAGCATTTT. Residues: CASSEEGGGGPDQPQHF.

CDR3 loop: CATSRDLTASFTDTQYF. Written as DNA, the CDR3 is TGTGCCACCAGCAGAGATCTGACAGCGTCCTTCACAGATACGCAGTATTTT. The chain combines TRBV15 with TRBJ2-3, with D maybe TRBD1 (5 bases). Germline CDR1 LNHNV, CDR2 YYDKDF (reference sequence). The germline V and J ends were trimmed by 0 bases and 2 bases, with 15 bases remaining between them. The CDR3 spans 17 residues.

This clonotype is labeled as hyperexpanded. The chain combines TRBV7-2 with TRBJ2-1; tentative D call: TRBD2 (6 bases). CDR3 length equals 14 residues. Trimming left V 4 bases short and J 3 bases short, with 10 bases between. Germline CDR1 is SGHTA and CDR2 is FQGNSA. CDR3 protein: CASSSGLYYNEQFF. The CDR3 DNA reads as TGTGCCAGCAGCTCGGGACTGTACTACAATGAGCAGTTCTTC.

This clonotype has just a few counts. The J gene is TRBJ1-1, the V gene TRBV2; a weak D match, TRBD1 (5 bases). Trimming removed 4 bases from V and 0 bases from J, with 9 bases in between. The CDR3 sequence is 14 residues long. CDR1 is SNHLY and CDR2 is FYNNEI in the germline V gene. CDR3 nucleotides: TGTGCCAGCAGTGTAGACAGACTGAACACTGAAGCTTTCTTT. It is translated as CASSVDRLNTEAFF.